The clone carrying this T cell receptor beta chain was detected a few times. The target antigen is unknown. The data originate from a study of PD-1 blockade in classical Hodgkin lymphoma. Study results and limitations: Newly diagnosed and completely responding patients shared comparable baseline diversity.

Time point noted: cycle 4 day 1 (C4D1), after about 6 weeks of nivolumab. After autologous stem cell transplantation all patients relapsed, and prior brentuximab vedotin exposure differed between cohorts. Magnetic negative selection served to purify CD4+ T cells out of PBMCs that had been thawed. The CDR3 is 12 amino acids. V shed 5 bases and J 5 bases; nucleotides not matched to a gene: 1. Looked up from germline, CDR1 is MNHEY and CDR2 is SMNVEV (reference sequence). TCRdb keeps only in-frame clones here, not all; method: immunoSEQ multiplex PCR. The table records 15,000 to 20,000 clones, over 65% of them present only once.

The chain recombines TRBV27 with TRBJ2-3; 7 bases agree with TRBD2. Source: CD4+ T cells from blood, taken before the fourth cycle of nivolumab. The TCR comes from a human donor with classical Hodgkin lymphoma. The CDR3 region has the DNA TGTGCCAGCAGTCCTAGCGGAGATACGCAGTATTTT. Translating it yields CASSPSGDTQYF.